These T cell receptor beta chains were read from a single sample in a study of beta chain features in type 1 diabetes. Sequenced by immunoSEQ multiplex PCR; TCRdb stores in-frame clones only, minus some. The sample includes 860,000 or so clones, roughly 16% of them seen just once. The sample comprised naive CD4+ T cells from blood. Every receptor here comes from a woman aged 18 to 35 in good health. CDR3s include the opening cysteine and the closing phenylalanine or tryptophan. The D gene is left open where the match is weak. Size values are once, few and many counts, or a class for expanded clones, and some rows have none.

clone size	V gene	D gene	J gene	CDR3 protein	CDR3 DNA
.	TRBV5-4	.	TRBJ2-1	CASSVGGGSYNEQFF	TGTGCCAGCAGCGTAGGTGGGGGCTCCTACAATGAGCAGTTCTTC
few	TRBV9	.	TRBJ2-1	CASSVGSSNEQFF	TGTGCCAGCAGCGTAGGTAGCAGCAATGAGCAGTTCTTC
.	TRBV5-6	TRBD1	TRBJ1-4	CASSPKTGGYEKLFF	TGTGCCAGCAGCCCTAAAACAGGGGGCTATGAAAAACTGTTTTTT
few	TRBV13	TRBD2	TRBJ2-1	CASSLILAGSSYNEQFF	TGTGCCAGCAGCTTAATCTTAGCGGGAAGCTCCTACAATGAGCAGTTCTTC
few	TRBV6-5	.	TRBJ2-7	CASSRLYEQYF	TGTGCCAGCAGCCGACTTTACGAGCAGTACTTC
.	TRBV7-9	TRBD1	TRBJ1-1	CASSARLTGDSTEAFF	TGTGCCAGCAGCGCGAGACTTACCGGGGACAGTACTGAAGCTTTCTTT
few	TRBV7-3	TRBD1	TRBJ1-1	CASSEQGGNTEAFF	TGTGCCAGCAGCGAACAGGGGGGGAACACTGAAGCTTTCTTT
few	TRBV4-2	.	TRBJ1-1	CASSKKMRGDTEAFF	TGTGCCAGCAGCAAAAAAATGCGGGGAGACACTGAAGCTTTCTTT
few	TRBV7-2	TRBD1	TRBJ2-5	CASSPGPHRGRETQYF	TGTGCCAGCAGCCCCGGGCCCCACAGGGGGCGGGAGACCCAGTACTTC
few	TRBV29-1	.	TRBJ2-1	CSVKPNLLIPSSYNEQFF	TGCAGCGTGAAACCTAATTTACTTATTCCGAGCTCCTACAATGAGCAGTTCTTC
.	TRBV14	.	TRBJ2-1	CASSPPGPGYNEQFF	TGTGCCAGCAGCCCGCCGGGGCCGGGCTACAATGAGCAGTTCTTC
.	TRBV5-6	.	TRBJ1-2	CASSLFGPNYGYTF	TGTGCCAGCAGCTTATTTGGGCCTAACTATGGCTACACCTTC
.	TRBV6-1	TRBD1	TRBJ2-1	CASRAGTAYNEQFF	TGTGCCAGCAGAGCCGGGACAGCCTACAATGAGCAGTTCTTC
few	TRBV4-1	TRBD2	TRBJ2-1	CASSQRVDFLAGEYNEQFF	TGCGCCAGCAGCCAAAGAGTAGACTTTCTAGCGGGAGAGTACAATGAGCAGTTCTTC
.	TRBV25-1	TRBD2	TRBJ2-1	CASSELAGGSQGEQFF	TGTGCCAGCAGTGAACTAGCGGGAGGGTCCCAAGGTGAGCAGTTCTTC
.	TRBV28	.	TRBJ2-1	CASSLVAEDEQFF	TGTGCCAGCAGCCTGGTAGCGGAAGATGAGCAGTTCTTC
.	TRBV5-1	.	TRBJ1-3	CASSLGSGHGNTIYF	TGCGCCAGCAGCTTGGGTTCTGGTCATGGAAACACCATATATTTT
few	TRBV9	.	TRBJ2-7	CASSVEAGSYEQYF	TGTGCCAGCAGCGTCGAAGCGGGCTCCTACGAGCAGTACTTC
.	TRBV18	.	TRBJ1-2	CASSTTREEGYTF	TGTGCCAGCTCAACGACACGAGAGGAGGGCTACACCTTC
.	TRBV5-6	TRBD1	TRBJ2-5	CASSSYDWTGAGETQYF	TGTGCCAGCAGCTCGTACGACTGGACAGGGGCAGGAGAGACCCAGTACTTC
.	TRBV5-1	.	TRBJ1-1	CASSLQGNQGTEAFF	TGCGCCAGCAGCCTACAGGGAAACCAGGGCACTGAAGCTTTCTTT
.	TRBV29-1	.	TRBJ2-3	CSVEVGAADTQYF	TGCAGCGTTGAAGTGGGGGCCGCAGATACGCAGTATTTT
.	TRBV5-4	.	TRBJ2-1	CASSLAAGSGYNEQFF	TGTGCCAGCAGCTTGGCCGCTGGTAGCGGTTACAATGAGCAGTTCTTC
.	TRBV7-2	.	TRBJ2-5	CASSLGGTDQETQYF	TGTGCCAGCAGCTTAGGAGGCACGGACCAAGAGACCCAGTACTTC
.	TRBV6-1	TRBD2	TRBJ2-4	CASSERWGTNLAKNIQYF	TGTGCCAGCAGTGAACGGTGGGGGACTAACCTAGCCAAAAACATTCAGTACTTC
few	TRBV2	TRBD1	TRBJ2-2	CASSGTGMAGELFF	TGTGCCAGCAGTGGGACAGGGATGGCCGGGGAGCTGTTTTTT
.	TRBV19	.	TRBJ1-1	CATGPVFTEAFF	TGTGCCACCGGCCCCGTTTTTACTGAAGCTTTCTTT
.	TRBV7-9	TRBD1	TRBJ2-7	CASSSTPGQGFYEQYF	TGTGCCAGCAGCTCAACGCCGGGACAGGGGTTCTACGAGCAGTACTTC
.	TRBV25-1	TRBD1	TRBJ1-1	CASSGPGGAVTEAFF	TGTGCCAGCAGTGGACCAGGGGGCGCGGTTACTGAAGCTTTCTTT
few	TRBV7-2	.	TRBJ2-5	CASSQQGPKTQYF	TGTGCCAGCAGCCAACAGGGTCCCAAGACCCAGTACTTC
.	TRBV7-3	.	TRBJ2-2	CASSPTSNTGELFF	TGTGCCAGCAGCCCGACCTCAAATACCGGGGAGCTGTTTTTT
few	TRBV10-3	.	TRBJ1-5	CAISEDRKKGPAQHF	TGTGCCATCAGTGAGGATAGGAAAAAGGGTCCGGCCCAGCATTTT
.	TRBV28	TRBD2	TRBJ2-5	CASSLLAGHGNQYF	TGTGCCAGCAGTTTACTAGCGGGCCACGGGAACCAGTACTTC
few	TRBV18	.	TRBJ2-1	CASSRLSADYNEQFF	TGTGCCAGCTCACGACTTAGCGCCGACTACAATGAGCAGTTCTTC
few	TRBV9	.	TRBJ2-1	CASSVFDSGSSYNEQFF	TGTGCCAGCAGCGTCTTTGATAGCGGATCCTCCTACAATGAGCAGTTCTTC